Shown below are 27 T cell receptor beta chains from a single sample sequenced in a study of blood T cells in healthy people across ages. Primers used in a second PCR of roughly 6 to 11 cycles were a sample-barcoded 5' primer and a J-beta primer mix. TCRdb fed the 5' RACE reads into MiXCR, producing one record per CDR3 protein. This table holds 1,100,000 or so distinct CDR3 sequences, around 45% found once. The sequenced material came from blood. These receptors all come from a woman aged 55-69 years in good health.

V and J are TRBV20-1 and TRBJ2-5, with a tentative D call TRBD2 (6 bases). Trimming removed 2 bases at V and 3 bases at J, with 16 bases between. This CDR3 contains 15 residues. Per germline, CDR1 DFQATT and CDR2 SNEGSKA (reference sequence). Here the CDR3 reads CSARLNRDWEETQYF. CDR3 DNA: TGCAGTGCTAGACTCAACCGGGACTGGGAAGAGACCCAGTACTTC.

The rearrangement links TRBV7-2 to TRBJ1-6; D ambiguous. Germline V gene sequence: CDR1 SGHTA, CDR2 FQGNSA. The CDR3 is 12 residues long. V lost 3 bases, J lost 10 bases, and 7 bases lay in between. Here the CDR3 reads CASSFPRSPLHF. The CDR3 region has the DNA TGTGCCAGCAGCTTTCCGCGGTCACCCCTCCACTTT.

Comment on this clonotype: This could be a read error, since a much larger clone is one nucleotide away. This CDR3 is missing its conserved last phenylalanine or tryptophan, likely due to a read error. The chain uses TRBV29-1 and TRBJ2-3; D is ambiguous. Germline V lookup: CDR1 SQVTM, CDR2 ANQGSEA. The CDR3 extends over 12 amino acids. The V gene lost 1 base and the J gene lost 6 bases, with 8 bases spanning the gap. The chain's CDR3 is CSVEVESDTQYL. In DNA, the CDR3 is TGCAGCGTTGAAGTTGAGTCGGATACGCAGTATTTG.

The chain is built from TRBV9 and TRBJ1-2; weak D call: TRBD1 (5 bases). V shed 0 bases and J shed 3 bases, with 12 bases lying between them. Germline CDR1 and CDR2: SGDLS and YYNGEE. The CDR3 is 15 amino acids. DNA for the CDR3: TGTGCCAGCAGCGTAGAGGAAGGGGCGTACTATGGCTACACCTTC. It codes for CASSVEEGAYYGYTF.

The V call is TRBV29-1, the J call TRBJ2-7; TRBD1 is a possible D gene (5 bases). The CDR3 runs to 11 residues. Germline V CDR1 and CDR2: SQVTM, ANQGSEA. Trimming removed 7 bases from V and 5 bases from J, with 12 bases in between. The CDR3 DNA sequence: TGCAGCGGTGCTACAGGCAACGAGCAGTACTTC. Protein product: CSGATGNEQYF.

The chain is built from TRBV12-3 or TRBV12-4 and TRBJ2-3, with D perhaps given as TRBD1 or TRBD2 (5 bases each). The V and J ends lost 3 bases and 7 bases respectively, with 8 bases between them. The CDR3 has 12 residues. DNA for the CDR3: TGTGCCAGCAGTTTGAGGGGTCATACGCAGTATTTT. Protein product: CASSLRGHTQYF.

J is TRBJ2-5 and V is TRBV7-2; TRBD1 matches at 10 bases. CDR1 is SGHTA, CDR2 FQGNSA, per germline. V lost 0 bases and J lost 11; bases outside the gene matches: 9. CDR3 size: 15 residues. CDR3 residues: CTSSLARDRGQKQYF. Here the CDR3 DNA reads TGTACCAGCAGCTTAGCTCGTGACAGGGGGCAGAAGCAGTACTTC. The full variable domain, rest sourced from reference TRBV7-2 and TRBJ2-5, is GAGVSQSPSNKVTEKGKDVELRCDPISGHTALYWYRQSLGQGLEFLIYFQGNSAPDKSGLPSDRFSAERTGGSVSTLTIQRTQQEDSAVYLCTSSLARDRGQKQYFGPGTRLLVL.

This clonotype has only a few counts. The V gene is TRBV7-3, the J gene TRBJ2-3; D is unclear. The CDR3 contains 12 residues. Germline-derived CDR1 and CDR2 are SGHTA and FQGTGA. Trimming shortened V by 2 bases and J by 8 bases, and 8 bases separated the two germline ends. CDR3 in amino acids: CASSLQSGTQYF. The CDR3 DNA reads as TGTGCCAGCAGCTTACAGTCGGGTACGCAGTATTTT.

This clonotype was seen only a few times. This chain links TRBV7-8 with TRBJ2-7; D is unclear. Germline V lookup: CDR1 SGHVS, CDR2 FQNEAQ. Between the trimmed V and J ends, which lost 3 bases and 5 bases, there was a span of 14 bases. The CDR3 is 14 amino acids. The CDR3 sequence: CASSLAYVRDEQYF. The CDR3 DNA reads TGTGCCAGCAGCTTGGCTTACGTGCGCGACGAGCAGTACTTC.

The chain has TRBV10-3 and TRBJ2-3; 7 nucleotides line up with TRBD2. The CDR3 totals 13 residues. The germline V gene encodes CDR1 ENHRY and CDR2 SYGVKD. V was clipped by 8 bases and J by 2 bases; unmatched bases: 4. This chain's CDR3 is CAIDGGTTDTQYF. In DNA, the CDR3 is TGTGCCATCGACGGGGGGACCACAGATACGCAGTATTTT.

The table lists this clonotype with a few counts. This sequence joins TRBV20-1 and TRBJ2-7; the match to TRBD2 covers 9 bases. Germline V gives CDR1 DFQATT, CDR2 SNEGSKA (reference sequence). The CDR3 has 17 residues. J lost 1 base, V lost 0 bases, and 10 bases had no gene match. CDR3 DNA: TGCAGTGCTAGAGATTTAGGGCTAGCGGGGACATCCTACGAGCAGTACTTC. Protein sequence: CSARDLGLAGTSYEQYF.

Only one count was recorded for this clonotype. CDR3 loop: CSASPRQVGQPQHF. CDR3 sequence (DNA): TGCAGTGCTTCCCCCAGACAGGTCGGGCAGCCCCAGCATTTT. The rearrangement uses TRBV20-1 and TRBJ1-5, with a possible D match to TRBD1 (6 bases). Germline V lookup: CDR1 DFQATT, CDR2 SNEGSKA (reference sequence). CDR3 length: 14 residues. V was trimmed by 5 bases and J by 7 bases, leaving 18 bases between them.

The genes are TRBV28 and TRBJ1-6; maybe TRBD1 (6 bases). Germline-derived CDR1 and CDR2 are MDHEN and SYDVKM. Trimming pared 3 bases from V and 7 bases from J, leaving 13 bases between. The CDR3 loop spans 15 amino acids. This CDR3 is CASSLGGARNSPLHF. The CDR3 nucleotides are TGTGCCAGCAGTTTGGGGGGGGCTAGAAATTCACCCCTCCACTTT.

This chain uses TRBV20-1 with TRBJ2-7; D is unresolved. CDR1 is DFQATT and CDR2 is SNEGSKA in the germline V gene (reference sequence). V lost 0 bases to trimming and J lost 2 bases, with 11 bases between them. CDR3 length equals 14 residues. The CDR3 protein is CSARERVGAYEQYF. In DNA form, the CDR3 reads TGCAGTGCTAGAGAGCGCGTGGGTGCCTACGAGCAGTACTTC.

This clonotype came up once. The chain is built from TRBV20-1 and TRBJ2-3; possibly TRBD2 for D (6 bases). V lost 1 base and J lost 5, with 10 bases in between. Germline loops: CDR1 DFQATT, CDR2 SNEGSKA (reference sequence). The CDR3 sequence is 13 residues long. For the CDR3, the DNA is TGCAGTGCTAGAGGCCCGGGAGTAGATACGCAGTATTTT. The encoded protein is CSARGPGVDTQYF.

This clonotype was observed many times. The junction shows a germline mismatch at one end, possibly a read error. The rearrangement joins TRBV5-1 to TRBJ2-4; TRBD2 agrees at 15 bases. This CDR3 is built from 18 residues. Per the germline V gene, CDR1 is SGHRS and CDR2 is YFSETQ. The CDR3 DNA sequence: TGTGCCAGCAGTGCCGGACTAGCGGGAGGGTTAGCCAAAAACATTCAGTACTTC. Its protein product is CASSAGLAGGLAKNIQYF.

A word on this clonotype: With a much larger clone just one base away, this may be a read error. This chain joins TRBV29-1 and TRBJ2-3; no firm D call. Germline V gene lookup returns CDR1 SQVTM and CDR2 ANQGSEA. Trimming removed 2 bases at V and 2 bases at J, with 5 bases between. The CDR3 spans 12 residues. CDR3 nucleotides: TGCAGCGTTGAATCCGCCACAGATACGCAGTATTTT. It encodes CSVESATDTQYF.

The table lists this clonotype with a few counts. The chain recombines TRBV5-1 with TRBJ1-6; tentatively, D is TRBD1 (6 bases). Germline V gene data show CDR1 as SGHRS and CDR2 as YFSETQ. V gave up 5 bases and J gave up 7 bases, with 13 bases separating them. This CDR3 comprises 14 residues. Here the CDR3 reads CASSAGGRNSPLHF. DNA of the CDR3: TGCGCCAGCAGTGCCGGGGGCCGGAATTCACCCCTCCACTTT.

This clonotype was observed many times. The chain links TRBV20-1 to TRBJ2-1; no clear D. Germline V gene lookup returns CDR1 DFQATT and CDR2 SNEGSKA (reference sequence). The CDR3 sequence is 13 residues long. With 7 bases removed from V and 9 bases from J, the gap between germline ends came to 19 bases. CDR3 in amino acids: CSGSHIVVREQFF. The CDR3 nucleotides read TGCAGTGGTAGTCATATCGTCGTGCGTGAGCAGTTCTTC.

The chain employs TRBV7-2 and TRBJ2-7, with TRBD2 matching over 8 bases. CDR1 and CDR2 (germline): SGHTA, FQGNSA. The V gene end was trimmed by 5 bases and the J gene end by 1 base; junction bases not matched to a gene: 7. CDR3 length equals 15 residues. CDR3 region: CASSPPGRASYEQYF. DNA of the CDR3: TGTGCCAGCAGCCCACCCGGGAGGGCTTCCTACGAGCAGTACTTC.

V usage is TRBV27 and J usage is TRBJ2-1, with TRBD2 matching over 9 bases. Losses at the gene ends were 4 bases for V and 9 bases for J; bases not matched to a gene: 4. This CDR3 comprises 13 residues. Germline CDR1 MNHEY, CDR2 SMNVEV (reference sequence). Written as DNA, the CDR3 is TGTGCCAGCAGTTCGGGACTAGCCAGTGAGCAGTTCTTC. Its translation: CASSSGLASEQFF.

This clonotype was detected a few times. CDR3 bases: TGTGCCAGCAGCTTAGGGGCGGAGTACGAGCAGTACTTC. Translated: CASSLGAEYEQYF. The V gene is TRBV7-8, the J gene TRBJ2-7; D remains unclear. CDR3 length equals 13 residues. Germline values: CDR1 SGHVS, CDR2 FQNEAQ. V lost 1 base to trimming and J lost 4 bases, with 8 bases between them.

This clonotype was counted at least ten times. The chain links TRBV7-2 to TRBJ2-7; D is perhaps TRBD2 (6 bases). The V end was cut by 1 base, the J end by 3 bases, with 13 bases between. Per the germline V gene, CDR1 is SGHTA and CDR2 is FQGNSA. The CDR3 contains 15 residues. The CDR3 DNA is TGTGCCAGCAGCTTAGAGGCGGGACTCCACTACGAGCAGTACTTC. Encoded protein: CASSLEAGLHYEQYF.

In its sample, this clonotype was seen once. The genes are TRBV10-3 and TRBJ2-7; 9 bases are shared with TRBD1. V gave up 6 bases and J gave up 6 bases; unmatched junction bases: 6. Germline CDR1 reads ENHRY; CDR2 reads SYGVKD. This CDR3 is built from 13 residues. The chain's CDR3 is CAIRGQGSGEQYF. The CDR3 DNA follows: TGTGCCATCAGGGGACAGGGCTCTGGCGAGCAGTACTTC.

CDR3 nucleotide sequence: TGTGCCAGCAGGCAGACTAGCGGGAGTACAGATACGCAGTATTTT. It is translated as CASRQTSGSTDTQYF. The rearrangement links TRBV6-1 to TRBJ2-3, with 12 bases lining up with TRBD2. The CDR3 covers 15 residues. Trimming took 6 bases from V and 3 from J; bases not matched to a gene: 4. Germline lookup yields CDR1 MNHNS and CDR2 SASEGT.

In its sample, this clonotype was seen a few times. The V gene is TRBV10-2, the J gene TRBJ2-7, with TRBD2 matching over 13 bases. The length of the CDR3 is 17 residues. CDR1 and CDR2 from the germline V gene are WSHSY and SAAADI. V was pared by 2 bases and J by 6 bases, with 10 bases of the junction left unmatched. The CDR3 DNA sequence: TGCGCCAGCAGTGAGCCCAAGACTAGCGGGAGGAAGGCCGAGCAGTACTTC. Protein product: CASSEPKTSGRKAEQYF.

The chain links TRBV20-1 to TRBJ2-3, with unresolved D. V shed 3 bases and J shed 2 bases, with 18 bases lying between them. Per the germline V gene, CDR1 is DFQATT and CDR2 is SNEGSKA (reference sequence). The CDR3 covers 16 residues. Written as DNA, the CDR3 is TGCAGTGCTAGGGCCCCGGGTAGCAAACCCACAGATACGCAGTATTTT. Translation: CSARAPGSKPTDTQYF.